Listed here are 27 T cell receptor beta chains from one sample, sequenced in a study of blood T cell repertoires in COVID-19 (dated by TCRdb to 2018 to 2020). Library preparation was by the immunoSEQ multiplex PCR assay. TCRdb retrieved this table from immuneACCESS and kept in-frame rearrangements only. Not all clones are present; in checked studies, unresolved V genes account for under half, and no reason is known for the remainder. For this sample there are around 210,000 clones; about four fifths appear just once. Roughly 7% of the sample is in the top ten clones. The sample was peripheral blood. The receptors originated from an elderly woman with COVID-19, enrolled during active disease.

Only one count was recorded for this clone. The genes are TRBV28 and TRBJ1-1, with 12 positions matching TRBD1. Unmatched junction bases numbered 2, after V lost 2 bases and J lost 7 bases. Germline V gene sequence: CDR1 MDHEN, CDR2 SYDVKM. The length of the CDR3 is 14 residues. CDR3 region: CASSLGTGGLEAFF. As DNA, the CDR3 is TGTGCCAGCAGTTTAGGGACAGGGGGCCTTGAAGCTTTCTTT.

V usage is TRBV12-3 or TRBV12-4 and J usage is TRBJ2-2; maybe TRBD2 (5 bases). Trimming cost V 6 bases and J 7 bases, with 9 bases left between them. The CDR3 loop spans 12 amino acids. This chain's CDR3 is CASSPRGGELFF. Here the CDR3 DNA reads TGTGCCAGCAGCCCCCGGGGCGGGGAGCTGTTTTTT.

The rearrangement joins TRBV19 to TRBJ1-2, with TRBD1 matching over 11 bases. The CDR3 has 13 amino acids. Germline-derived CDR1 and CDR2 are LNHDA and SQIVND (reference sequence). The trim removed 6 bases at V and 8 bases at J, leaving 5 bases unmatched. The CDR3 is CASRPGQGGGYTF. The CDR3 DNA is TGTGCCAGTAGACCGGGACAGGGGGGCGGCTACACCTTC.

The chain joins TRBV3-1 (or the pseudogene TRBV3-2) to TRBJ2-1; 9 nucleotides match TRBD2. The CDR3 is 13 amino acids. Per germline, CDR1 LGHDT and CDR2 YNNKEL (reference sequence). The ends lost 3 bases at V and 7 bases at J; junction bases unmatched: 1. CDR3 nucleotides: TGTGCCAGCAGCCACCTAGCGGGAAATGAGCAGTTCTTC. Protein: CASSHLAGNEQFF.

The chain is built from TRBV6-1 and TRBJ1-2; D possibly corresponds to TRBD1 (6 bases). V gave up 3 bases and J gave up 6 bases, with 20 bases separating them. This CDR3 has 16 residues. The germline V gene has CDR1 MNHNS and CDR2 SASEGT. The CDR3 coding sequence is TGTGCCAGCAGTGACAGGGGCTCAGAGGGTGTTAATGGCTACACCTTC. This encodes CASSDRGSEGVNGYTF.

The genes are TRBV5-1 and TRBJ2-2; D possibly corresponds to TRBD2 (5 bases). Germline loops: CDR1 SGHRS, CDR2 YFSETQ. The ends were cut back, 5 bases at V and 0 bases at J, with 11 bases in the middle. The CDR3 spans 15 residues. CDR3 loop: CASRYLASNTGELFF. The CDR3 nucleotides are TGCGCCAGCAGATATCTAGCCTCGAACACCGGGGAGCTGTTTTTT.

The V gene is TRBV27, the J gene TRBJ1-5; possible D gene TRBD1, 5 bases. Trimming took off 3 bases at V and 0 bases at J, with 9 bases between the two ends. This CDR3 region has 15 residues. The germline CDR1 and CDR2 sequences are MNHEY and SMNVEV (reference sequence). The CDR3 coding sequence is TGTGCCAGCAGTTTCTCGACAGCTAGCAATCAGCCCCAGCATTTT. It specifies CASSFSTASNQPQHF.

The chain employs TRBV24-1 and TRBJ2-1; D gene uncertain. There are 17 residues in the CDR3. V lost 4 bases and J lost 7, with 22 bases in between. CDR1 is KGHDR and CDR2 is SFDVKD in the germline V gene. In DNA, the CDR3 is TGTGCCACCAGTGACAGATCCACGTCGCGGCGCCCAAATGAGCAGTTCTTC. Translation: CATSDRSTSRRPNEQFF.

DNA for the CDR3: TGCGCCAGCAGCTTGGTTGGCAGCCCAGGGGAGCAGTACTTC. Encoded protein: CASSLVGSPGEQYF. V gene TRBV5-1 combines with J gene TRBJ2-7; possibly TRBD1 for D (5 bases). This CDR3 is built from 14 residues. The germline V and J ends were trimmed by 0 bases and 7 bases, with 14 bases remaining between them. Germline V gene lookup returns CDR1 SGHRS and CDR2 YFSETQ.

This rearrangement joins TRBV9 to TRBJ2-3; 10 nucleotides match TRBD2. V dropped 0 bases and J dropped 2; count of bases not matched to a gene: 3. From germline, CDR1 is SGDLS and CDR2 YYNGEE. This CDR3 region has 16 residues. CDR3 sequence: CASSVGTSGYTDTQYF. Written as DNA, the CDR3 is TGTGCCAGCAGCGTAGGGACTAGCGGATACACAGATACGCAGTATTTT.

V and J are TRBV27 and TRBJ1-1; D unresolved. Trimming shortened V by 1 base and J by 2 bases, and 8 bases separated the two germline ends. The CDR3 is made up of 14 amino acids. The V gene's germline CDR1 is MNHEY and CDR2 SMNVEV (reference sequence). The DNA for the CDR3 is TGTGCCAGCAGTTTATTGTCCATTAACACTGAAGCTTTCTTT. Encoded protein: CASSLLSINTEAFF.

This clone was observed a single time. The rearrangement joins TRBV6-5 to TRBJ2-7; 12 bases fit TRBD1. The J segment lost 6 bases and the V segment lost 5 bases, leaving 8 bases of the junction unmatched. Germline V gene data show CDR1 as MNHEY and CDR2 as SVGAGI. The CDR3 spans 15 residues. The chain's CDR3 is CASSKPGTGGGEQYF. The DNA for the CDR3 is TGTGCCAGCAGTAAACCCGGGACAGGGGGCGGCGAGCAGTACTTC.

The rearrangement joins TRBV4-1 to TRBJ1-4, with TRBD1 identical over 10 bases. Germline-derived CDR1 and CDR2 are MGHRA and YSYEKL. J was trimmed by 4 bases and V by 4 bases; bases with no gene match: 0. The CDR3 runs to 14 residues. DNA for the CDR3: TGCGCCAGCAGCCGGACAGGGGGTAATGAAAAACTGTTTTTT. This sequence encodes CASSRTGGNEKLFF.

J is TRBJ1-4 and V is TRBV5-4; TRBD1 aligns across 10 bases. V shed 3 bases and J 8 bases; nucleotides not matched to a gene: 4. Germline V lookup: CDR1 SGHNT, CDR2 YYREEE (reference sequence). CDR3 size: 14 residues. The CDR3, as DNA: TGTGCCAGCAGCTCTGGACAGGGGGAGGAAAAACTGTTTTTT. Amino acids: CASSSGQGEEKLFF.

This chain joins TRBV2 and TRBJ1-2; maybe TRBD1 (5 bases). V gave up 3 bases and J gave up 3 bases, with 11 bases separating them. This CDR3 comprises 14 residues. Germline CDR1 is SNHLY and CDR2 is FYNNEI. The CDR3, as DNA: TGTGCCAGCAGTGAGATGGTCAGGGACTATGGCTACACCTTC. As protein: CASSEMVRDYGYTF.

The V and J genes are TRBV28 and TRBJ1-2; 9 nucleotides align to TRBD1. Trimming removed 8 bases from V and 5 bases from J; junction bases left unmatched: 9. Germline V gene lookup returns CDR1 MDHEN and CDR2 SYDVKM. CDR3 length: 14 amino acids. CDR3 sequence: CASGSTGGSYGYTF. The CDR3 DNA is TGTGCCAGCGGGTCGACAGGGGGTTCTTATGGCTACACCTTC.

The CDR3 DNA reads as TGTGCCAGCAGCCAAGGGGGGGGAGGTCGGGCTTTCTTT. It encodes CASSQGGGGRAFF. The chain uses TRBV3-1 (or the pseudogene TRBV3-2) and TRBJ1-1; D possibly corresponds to TRBD1 (5 bases). CDR3 length equals 13 residues. Trimming cost V 1 base and J 11 bases, with 14 bases left between them. Germline lookup yields CDR1 LGHDT and CDR2 YNNKEL (reference sequence).

The chain has TRBV7-3 and TRBJ2-2; no reliable D call. The CDR3 extends over 13 amino acids. V lost 5 bases, J lost 4 bases, and 8 bases lay in between. CDR1 and CDR2 (germline): SGHTA, FQGTGA. Written as DNA, the CDR3 is TGTGCCAGCAGCCCTACGGGCACCGGGGAGCTGTTTTTT. Amino acid sequence: CASSPTGTGELFF. The variable domain in full, completed from reference TRBV7-3 and TRBJ2-2, reads GAGVSQTPSNKVTEKGKYVELRCDPISGHTALYWYRQSLGQGPEFLIYFQGTGAADDSGLPNDRFFAVRPEGSVSTLKIQRTERGDSAVYLCASSPTGTGELFFGEGSRLTVL.

V is TRBV7-9 and J is TRBJ2-1; 9 bases match TRBD2. CDR1 SEHNR and CDR2 FQNEAQ come from the germline V gene (reference sequence). The CDR3 spans 12 residues. V lost 2 bases, J lost 10 bases, and 0 bases stayed unmatched. The CDR3: CASSLTSGEQFF. The CDR3 nucleotides read TGTGCCAGCAGCTTAACTAGCGGGGAGCAGTTCTTC.

The chain has TRBV28 and TRBJ1-5; 8 bases line up with TRBD1. J was trimmed by 7 bases and V by 7 bases; bases with no gene match: 6. Germline V lookup: CDR1 MDHEN, CDR2 SYDVKM. This CDR3 is 13 amino acids long. This chain's CDR3 is CASTQTGVQPQHF. The DNA of the CDR3 is TGTGCCAGCACCCAGACAGGGGTACAGCCCCAGCATTTT.

This chain joins TRBV6-5 and TRBJ1-2, with D possibly TRBD1 on 6 matching bases. The CDR3 consists of 14 residues. V was clipped by 6 bases and J by 1 base, with 12 bases between them. Germline V lookup: CDR1 MNHEY, CDR2 SVGAGI. The CDR3 region is CASRKGHLNYGYTF. CDR3 nucleotides: TGTGCCAGCAGGAAGGGACACCTTAACTATGGCTACACCTTC.

V is TRBV5-1 and J is TRBJ2-2, with 8 bases lining up with TRBD2. Trimming at V came to 6 bases and at J to 2 bases, leaving 3 bases not matched to a gene. The CDR3 sequence is 14 residues long. The germline gives CDR1 SGHRS, CDR2 YFSETQ. CDR3 in DNA: TGCGCCAGCAAAAGCGGGGGCAACACCGGGGAGCTGTTTTTT. This sequence encodes CASKSGGNTGELFF.

The DNA for the CDR3 is TGTGCCAGCAGCCAACCCGCGGTGGACTATGGCTACACCTTC. This codes for CASSQPAVDYGYTF. The chain has TRBV3-1 (or the pseudogene TRBV3-2) and TRBJ1-2; D call uncertain. Trimming removed 2 bases at V and 3 bases at J, with 10 bases between. CDR1 is LGHDT and CDR2 is YNNKEL in the germline V gene (reference sequence). The CDR3 runs 14 residues.

A few counts support this clone. V gene TRBV18 combines with J gene TRBJ1-4, with D maybe TRBD1 (5 bases). The CDR3 is 13 residues long. Between the trimmed V and J ends, which lost 6 bases and 8 bases, there was a span of 13 bases. Per germline, CDR1 KGHSH and CDR2 LQKENI. Here the CDR3 DNA reads TGTGCCAGCTCCACCGGGCAGGGAGAAAAACTGTTTTTT. Protein sequence: CASSTGQGEKLFF.

V gene TRBV6-1 combines with J gene TRBJ1-2; D is ambiguous. Germline V CDR1 and CDR2: MNHNS, SASEGT. This CDR3 has 15 amino acids. V lost 0 bases and J 4 bases, leaving 12 bases between the germline ends. In DNA form, the CDR3 reads TGTGCCAGCAGTGAAGCGCTTGAGGGATTCTATGGCTACACCTTC. Translation: CASSEALEGFYGYTF.

This clone was seen a single time. V is TRBV18 and J is TRBJ2-1; 7 positions match TRBD1. Germline V gene sequence: CDR1 KGHSH, CDR2 LQKENI. Trimming at V came to 6 bases and at J to 4 bases, leaving 12 bases not matched to a gene. The length of the CDR3 is 16 residues. The CDR3: CASSRNSGTAYNEQFF. In nucleotides, the CDR3 is TGTGCCAGCTCCCGAAATTCCGGGACAGCATACAATGAGCAGTTCTTC.

The chain uses TRBV6-6 and TRBJ1-1, with D possibly matching TRBD1 (6 bases). This CDR3 contains 16 residues. Per germline, CDR1 MNHNY and CDR2 SVGAGI (reference sequence). The germline V and J ends were trimmed by 4 bases and 2 bases, with 17 bases remaining between them. CDR3 loop: CASSSPWGRLNTEAFF. The CDR3 DNA follows: TGTGCCAGCAGTTCCCCATGGGGGCGCCTAAACACTGAAGCTTTCTTT.